This passage covers 20 T cell receptor beta chains from one sample sequenced in a study of metastatic and nonmetastatic thyroid tumors. TCRdb ran MiXCR on the PCR reads. The repertoire holds tens of thousands of clones, with around 13% as singletons. No patient had received any treatment before thyroid surgery. The sequenced sample consisted of blood. These receptors all stem from a female donor with papillary thyroid cancer or a benign thyroid nodule (not recorded which). Some clones in this sample may be carry-over from other donors' samples.

Concerning this clone: A much larger clone differs by one base, so this may be a read error. The chain employs TRBV7-9 and TRBJ1-1, with unresolved D. The germline V gene has CDR1 SEHNR and CDR2 FQNEAQ (reference sequence). V lost 6 bases and J lost 8, with 13 bases in between. This CDR3 is built from 12 residues. The CDR3 DNA is TGTGCCAGCAGACTTTGTACAGTAGAAGCTTTCTTT. Its translation: CASRLCTVEAFF.

This clone was seen repeatedly, ten times or more. The chain has TRBV5-1 and TRBJ2-5; tentative D call: TRBD1 (6 bases). V was clipped by 4 bases and J by 1 base, with 11 bases between them. Germline V gene sequence: CDR1 SGHRS, CDR2 YFSETQ. CDR3 length: 14 residues. This CDR3 is CASSPDRPQETQYF. The DNA for the CDR3 is TGCGCCAGCAGCCCCGACAGGCCCCAAGAGACCCAGTACTTC.

V is TRBV7-9 and J is TRBJ2-5; D is unclear. V was shortened by 5 bases and J by 7 bases, with 17 bases between the two germline ends. The V gene's germline CDR1 is SEHNR and CDR2 FQNEAQ (reference sequence). The CDR3 sequence is 14 residues long. CDR3 DNA sequence: TGTGCCAGCAGCCCCCCTGCTCGGGTAGTGACCCAGTACTTC. Its protein product is CASSPPARVVTQYF.

In this sample, this clone turned up many times. The V gene is TRBV20-1, the J gene TRBJ1-1; possible D gene TRBD1, 6 bases. The CDR3 extends over 13 amino acids. Trimming removed 3 bases at V and 0 bases at J, with 8 bases between. CDR1 and CDR2 from the germline V gene are DFQATT and SNEGSKA (reference sequence). The CDR3 sequence is CSASPGVNTEAFF. In DNA form, the CDR3 reads TGCAGTGCTAGTCCAGGGGTGAACACTGAAGCTTTCTTT.

At least ten counts were recorded for this clone. J is TRBJ1-1 and V is TRBV11-2; TRBD1 matches 7 bases. After removal of 5 bases from V and 1 base from J, the junction contained 4 bases not matched to a gene. This CDR3 has 14 residues. The germline CDR1 and CDR2 sequences are SGHAT and FQNNGV. CDR3 sequence: CASSVWTGNTEAFF. CDR3 nucleotides: TGTGCCAGCAGCGTTTGGACAGGGAACACTGAAGCTTTCTTT.

This clone appeared many times. DNA of the CDR3: TGCAGTGCTAGTTCACAGGGGGCGGGCGAGCAGTACTTC. Its translation is CSASSQGAGEQYF. This sequence joins TRBV20-1 and TRBJ2-7; the match to TRBD1 covers 9 bases. Per germline, CDR1 DFQATT and CDR2 SNEGSKA (reference sequence). Trimming cost V 3 bases and J 6 bases; bases outside gene matches: 6. The CDR3 sequence is 13 residues long.

This clone was recorded many times. The chain uses TRBV28 and TRBJ1-4; D is ambiguous. The germline V and J ends were trimmed by 3 bases and 10 bases, with 6 bases remaining between them. Germline V gene data show CDR1 as MDHEN and CDR2 as SYDVKM. The CDR3 is made up of 11 amino acids. The CDR3 reads CASSFRVKLFF. The DNA of the CDR3 is TGTGCCAGCAGTTTTCGAGTAAAACTGTTTTTT.

This clone was picked up a small number of times. V is TRBV28 and J is TRBJ1-5; no clear D gene. In germline, CDR1 is MDHEN, CDR2 SYDVKM. The CDR3 totals 14 residues. Between the trimmed V and J ends, which lost 7 bases and 3 bases, there was a span of 13 bases. The CDR3 nucleotides are TGTGCCAGCATCCTGGCGGGATCCAATCAGCCCCAGCATTTT. Encoded protein: CASILAGSNQPQHF.

The J gene is TRBJ2-5, the V gene TRBV30; 13 bases agree with TRBD2. CDR3 size: 16 residues. Per germline, CDR1 GTSNPN and CDR2 SVGIG (reference sequence). After removal of 0 bases from V and 6 bases from J, the junction contained 7 bases not matched to a gene. The CDR3 DNA follows: TGTGCCTGGAGTGTAGGACTAGCGGGAGTGAGGAAGACCCAGTACTTC. Its protein product is CAWSVGLAGVRKTQYF.

This clone was observed many times. The chain recombines TRBV18 with TRBJ1-1, with D hard to call. The CDR3 has 13 residues. CDR1 is KGHSH, CDR2 LQKENI, per germline. V lost 7 bases, J lost 1 base, and 10 bases lay in between. CDR3 sequence (DNA): TGTGCCAGCTTTCAGGCGGCGAACACTGAAGCTTTCTTT. This translates into CASFQAANTEAFF.

This clone was recorded many times. The V call is TRBV9, the J call TRBJ1-1; possible D gene TRBD1, 5 bases. Trimming left V 2 bases short and J 5 bases short, with 10 bases between. The germline V gene has CDR1 SGDLS and CDR2 YYNGEE. The CDR3 contains 13 residues. The CDR3 reads CASSVGRATEAFF. CDR3 nucleotide sequence: TGTGCCAGCAGCGTCGGCAGGGCGACTGAAGCTTTCTTT.

The V and J genes are TRBV9 and TRBJ2-1; 14 positions match TRBD2. Germline CDR1 reads SGDLS; CDR2 reads YYNGEE. J lost 9 bases, V lost 4 bases, and 3 bases had no gene match. CDR3 size: 14 residues. CDR3 DNA: TGTGCCAGCAGCTTAGGACTAGCGGGAGGTGAGCAGTTCTTC. It yields the protein CASSLGLAGGEQFF.

With respect to this clone: This sequence may be a read error, since a much larger clone differs from it by one base. The chain uses TRBV20-1 and TRBJ2-5; unclear D gene. Per germline, CDR1 DFQATT and CDR2 SNEGSKA (reference sequence). Trimming stripped 5 bases from V and 2 bases from J, with 24 bases between. The CDR3 runs to 17 residues. The CDR3 region has the DNA TGCAGTGCTGACCCACTTCCTGGGGTGGCAGGTCAAGAGACCCAGTACTTC. Residues: CSADPLPGVAGQETQYF.

Many counts were recorded for this clone. Here the CDR3 reads CASSTTASVSEQFF. In DNA, the CDR3 is TGTGCCAGTAGTACAACAGCTAGCGTAAGTGAGCAGTTCTTC. The chain employs TRBV19 and TRBJ2-1; D is perhaps TRBD2 (6 bases). Trimming took off 4 bases at V and 9 bases at J, with 16 bases between the two ends. Germline V gene lookup returns CDR1 LNHDA and CDR2 SQIVND (reference sequence). The CDR3 has 14 amino acids.

This clone has ten or more counts. The chain employs TRBV5-4 and TRBJ2-2; D gene uncertain. The CDR3 contains 15 residues. V lost 4 bases to trimming and J lost 0 bases, with 10 bases between them. Looked up from germline, CDR1 is SGHNT and CDR2 is YYREEE (reference sequence). In DNA form, the CDR3 reads TGTGCCAGCAGCCTTAGCAGTCCGAACACCGGGGAGCTGTTTTTT. This sequence encodes CASSLSSPNTGELFF. The whole variable domain, filled in from reference TRBV5-4 and TRBJ2-2, reads ETGVTQSPTHLIKTRGQQVTLRCSSQSGHNTVSWYQQALGQGPQFIFQYYREEENGRGNFPPRFSGLQFPNYSSELNVNALELDDSALYLCASSLSSPNTGELFFGEGSRLTVL.

By share of the sample, this clone is medium-sized (0.01 to 0.1%). V is TRBV27 and J is TRBJ2-7; TRBD2 is a possible D gene (6 bases). The CDR3 runs to 14 residues. Trimming removed 5 bases at V and 2 bases at J, with 13 bases between. The germline V gene encodes CDR1 MNHEY and CDR2 SMNVEV (reference sequence). The CDR3 region is CASSRISGTYEQYF. For the CDR3, the DNA is TGTGCCAGCAGTCGGATTAGCGGAACCTACGAGCAGTACTTC.

Judged by abundance, this clone is medium-sized. The DNA of the CDR3 is TGTGCCAGCAGTACCCAGGGTTCTCAGCCCCAGCATTTT. Its protein is CASSTQGSQPQHF. The V and J genes are TRBV6-1 and TRBJ1-5; perhaps TRBD1 as D (5 bases). Trimming cost V 5 bases and J 6 bases, with 11 bases left between them. Germline loops: CDR1 MNHNS, CDR2 SASEGT. The CDR3 totals 13 residues.

This clone was picked up many times. The chain is built from TRBV12-3 or TRBV12-4 and TRBJ2-1, with D unresolved. This CDR3 has 15 amino acids. Between the trimmed V and J ends, which lost 5 bases and 1 base, there was a span of 12 bases. The CDR3 DNA reads TGTGCCAGCAGTACCCAGGTCGTATCCTACAATGAGCAGTTCTTC. It translates to CASSTQVVSYNEQFF.

This clone was counted ten times or more. V gene TRBV11-2 combines with J gene TRBJ2-5; 8 bases fit TRBD1. V lost 1 base and J lost 5; bases outside the gene matches: 6. This CDR3 has 15 residues. CDR1 is SGHAT, CDR2 FQNNGV, per germline. CDR3: CASSLVQGVGETQYF. As DNA, the CDR3 is TGTGCCAGCAGCTTAGTACAGGGGGTCGGGGAGACCCAGTACTTC.

Comments on this clone: Just one base apart from a much larger clone, this may be a read error. A read error is likely, as this CDR3 ends without the conserved phenylalanine or tryptophan. This chain uses TRBV11-2 with TRBJ2-3; D is uncertain. Germline V gives CDR1 SGHAT, CDR2 FQNNGV. This CDR3 region has 13 residues. The V end lost 5 bases, the J end lost 5 bases, and 11 bases lay between the germline ends. The CDR3 loop is CASSPNVRDTQYS. Written as DNA, the CDR3 is TGTGCCAGCAGCCCCAATGTACGAGATACGCAGTATTCT.